The next 18 T cell receptor beta chains were all read from a single sample in a study of beta chain features in type 1 diabetes. The entirety of the isolated RNA underwent reverse transcription, so expressed TCRB transcripts were sequenced. Profiled with immunoSEQ multiplex PCR; TCRdb holds only in-frame clones, not every one. The data contain 900,000 or so clones, roughly 15% of them singletons. The sample consisted of naive CD4+ T cells from blood. The receptors here all came from a young woman in good health.

CDR3 loop: CASSEIRGSLAKNIQYF. DNA of the CDR3: TGTGCCAGCAGTGAAATCCGGGGGTCCCTAGCCAAAAACATTCAGTACTTC. The chain couples TRBV6-1 to TRBJ2-4, with D possibly TRBD2 on 6 matching bases. This CDR3 is 17 amino acids long. CDR1 and CDR2 (germline): MNHNS, SASEGT. V shed 2 bases and J shed 0 bases, with 14 bases lying between them.

The V and J genes are TRBV27 and TRBJ1-1; 7 bases fit TRBD1. Germline CDR1 reads MNHEY; CDR2 reads SMNVEV (reference sequence). J was trimmed by 4 bases and V by 4 bases; bases with no gene match: 6. This CDR3 is built from 14 residues. This CDR3 is CASSSDRAATEAFF. In nucleotides, the CDR3 is TGTGCCAGCAGTTCCGACAGGGCGGCCACTGAAGCTTTCTTT.

In its sample, this clone was seen a few times. J is TRBJ2-5 and V is TRBV4-2, with TRBD1 matching over 8 bases. Germline V lookup: CDR1 LGHNA, CDR2 YNFKEQ. Trimming removed 0 bases from V and 2 bases from J; junction bases left unmatched: 5. The CDR3 length is 16 residues. CDR3 region: CASSQEDRDTQETQYF. In nucleotides, the CDR3 is TGTGCCAGCAGCCAAGAGGACAGGGATACTCAAGAGACCCAGTACTTC.

This clone appeared a few times. The chain employs TRBV6-6 and TRBJ2-1, with D hard to call. Germline loops: CDR1 MNHNY, CDR2 SVGAGI (reference sequence). V lost 0 bases, J lost 5 bases, and 2 bases lay in between. The CDR3 has 12 amino acids. Here the CDR3 reads CASSYSDNEQFF. The DNA for the CDR3 is TGTGCCAGCAGTTACTCGGACAATGAGCAGTTCTTC.

This clone was recorded a few times. The CDR3 is CSAGRAETQYF. As DNA, the CDR3 is TGCAGTGCTGGGAGAGCAGAGACCCAGTACTTC. This chain joins TRBV20-1 and TRBJ2-5; D possibly corresponds to TRBD2 (5 bases). CDR3 size: 11 residues. Trimming left V 5 bases short and J 4 bases short, with 8 bases between. Germline V lookup: CDR1 DFQATT, CDR2 SNEGSKA (reference sequence).

The V gene is TRBV28, the J gene TRBJ2-1, with 15 bases fitting TRBD2. Unmatched junction bases numbered 6, after V lost 7 bases and J lost 8 bases. Germline V lookup: CDR1 MDHEN, CDR2 SYDVKM. The CDR3 consists of 15 residues. The CDR3 DNA is TGTGCCAGCACCCATCGGACTAGCGGGAGGGATGAGCAGTTCTTC. Translated: CASTHRTSGRDEQFF.

This rearrangement joins TRBV5-1 to TRBJ2-7; 7 bases are shared with TRBD1. V lost 2 bases, J lost 12 bases, and 5 bases stayed unmatched. This CDR3 contains 11 residues. Germline CDR1 reads SGHRS; CDR2 reads YFSETQ. CDR3 coding DNA: TGCGCCAGCAGCTTCGACAGGGTATGGTACTTC. Translated, it gives CASSFDRVWYF.

This clone showed up just a few times. The same CDR3 can be traced to other DNA sequences in this sample. The chain carries TRBV20-1 and TRBJ2-3; D is unclear. Trimming shortened V by 5 bases and J by 6 bases, and 9 bases separated the two germline ends. Germline loops: CDR1 DFQATT, CDR2 SNEGSKA (reference sequence). The CDR3 is 11 residues long. The CDR3 DNA reads as TGCAGTGCTTCGAGAGGCGATACGCAGTATTTT. Translation: CSASRGDTQYF.

The rearrangement links TRBV6-5 to TRBJ2-3; 8 positions match TRBD2. V lost 2 bases, J lost 5 bases, and 9 bases stayed unmatched. Germline V gene data show CDR1 as MNHEY and CDR2 as SVGAGI. The CDR3 runs to 16 residues. The CDR3 nucleotides read TGTGCCAGCAGTTACGGAAGCGGGAGAGGGGAAGATACGCAGTATTTT. Protein product: CASSYGSGRGEDTQYF.

The CDR3 protein is CASSQGSGDFSTDTQYF. CDR3 nucleotide sequence: TGCGCCAGCAGTCAGGGATCAGGGGATTTCAGCACAGATACGCAGTATTTT. The V gene is TRBV23-1, the J gene TRBJ2-3; TRBD1 might be the D (6 bases). TRBV23-1 is treated as an ORF (open reading frame) with a function not yet certain. The V end was cut by 3 bases, the J end by 0 bases, with 16 bases between. CDR3 size: 17 residues.

The chain links TRBV21-1 to TRBJ2-5; TRBD2 is the table's D call and was not checked against the DNA. TRBV21-1 is a pseudogene segment. This CDR3 region has 15 residues. CDR3 sequence (DNA): TGTGCCAGCAGCATACCCCTAGCGGGAAAGGAGACCCAGTACTTC. Translating it yields CASSIPLAGKETQYF.

The chain employs TRBV9 and TRBJ2-5; no firm D call. Trimming took 1 base from V and 5 from J, leaving 9 bases between them. Germline CDR1 SGDLS, CDR2 YYNGEE. The CDR3 is 13 residues long. For the CDR3, the DNA is TGTGCCAGCAGCGTATTAGGTTTGGAGACCCAGTACTTC. It codes for CASSVLGLETQYF.

The V call is TRBV19, the J call TRBJ2-7, with 8 bases fitting TRBD2. The CDR3 has 15 residues. V lost 5 bases to trimming and J lost 2 bases; unmatched junction nucleotides: 8. Germline CDR1 LNHDA, CDR2 SQIVND (reference sequence). CDR3: CASSSGGAGAYEQYF. In nucleotides, the CDR3 is TGTGCCAGTAGTTCAGGAGGAGCGGGGGCCTACGAGCAGTACTTC.

This clone showed up just a few times. CDR3 protein: CASSTGPGGEETQYF. The CDR3 DNA reads TGCGCCAGCAGCACCGGACCAGGCGGGGAAGAGACCCAGTACTTC. The rearrangement links TRBV5-1 to TRBJ2-5, with D possibly matching TRBD2 (6 bases). V lost 4 bases and J 3 bases, leaving 16 bases between the germline ends. This CDR3 spans 15 amino acids. The germline CDR1 and CDR2 sequences are SGHRS and YFSETQ.

This clone was counted a few times. The rearrangement links TRBV7-6 to TRBJ2-3; D may be TRBD1 (6 bases). Trimming removed 5 bases from V and 4 bases from J, with 13 bases in between. The V gene's germline CDR1 is SGHVS and CDR2 FNYEAQ. This CDR3 region has 14 residues. CDR3: CASSHPGHSDTQYF. CDR3 nucleotides: TGTGCCAGCAGCCACCCGGGACATTCAGATACGCAGTATTTT.

In its sample, this clone was seen a few times. This chain links TRBV2 with TRBJ2-3; TRBD2 aligns across 11 bases. There are 17 residues in the CDR3. Germline V gives CDR1 SNHLY, CDR2 FYNNEI. V lost 5 bases, J lost 2 bases, and 9 bases stayed unmatched. The chain's CDR3 is CASSPLGLAGNTDTQYF. CDR3 DNA: TGTGCCAGCAGTCCCTTAGGACTAGCGGGCAACACAGATACGCAGTATTTT.

There are a few counts of this clone. The chain carries TRBV10-3 and TRBJ2-7, with 8 bases fitting TRBD1. The CDR3 sequence is 15 residues long. After removal of 7 bases from V and 7 bases from J, the junction contained 15 bases not matched to a gene. Germline lookup yields CDR1 ENHRY and CDR2 SYGVKD. This CDR3 reads CAITRDRSAFGEQYF. In nucleotides, the CDR3 is TGTGCCATCACCCGGGACAGGAGCGCCTTTGGGGAGCAGTACTTC.

This clone was observed a few times. The sample has other DNA sequences that encode this CDR3 too. The V call is TRBV7-2, the J call TRBJ2-5; D unclear. Germline V gene lookup returns CDR1 SGHTA and CDR2 FQGNSA. This CDR3 is 13 amino acids long. Trimming removed 1 base from V and 0 bases from J, with 3 bases in between. CDR3 amino acids: CASSLVDQETQYF. The CDR3 DNA sequence: TGTGCCAGCAGCTTAGTTGACCAAGAGACCCAGTACTTC.